Sequencing of this T cell receptor (beta chain) was carried out in a study of blood T cell repertoires in COVID-19. CDR1 and CDR2 from the germline V gene are SGHRS and YFSETQ. J lost 4 bases, V lost 2 bases, and 7 bases had no gene match. The CDR3 runs 17 residues. How the authors handled the data: Cell counts per sample came from amplifying reference gene primers. Sequenced by immunoSEQ multiplex PCR; TCRdb stores in-frame clones only, minus some. V, J and clone size reflect that table, while D and trimming were determined from the DNA. The sample includes 280,000 or so clones, approximately 88% of them seen just once.

The sample taken for sequencing was peripheral blood. The chain is built from TRBV5-1 and TRBJ1-3, with 12 bases aligning to TRBD1. The origin of this receptor is a woman aged 25-40 years who had recovered from COVID-19. The CDR3 sequence: CASSLTGTGGAGNTIYF. The DNA for the CDR3 is TGCGCCAGCAGCTTAACCGGGACAGGGGGCGCGGGAAACACCATATATTTT.